The 20 T cell receptor beta chains below come from one sample, sequenced in a study of control samples from healthy donors and cancer patients. Method: immunoSEQ multiplex PCR; TCRdb's copy keeps in-frame clones and lacks some. The profile covers some 120,000 clones, with roughly 90% appearing a single time and 8.6% taken by the ten largest. The sequenced sample consisted of blood. Every receptor here comes from a man aged 18 to 30 in good health.

The V and J genes are TRBV3-1 (or the pseudogene TRBV3-2) and TRBJ1-4; the match to TRBD1 covers 10 bases. The V gene end was trimmed by 1 base and the J gene end by 7 bases; junction bases not matched to a gene: 0. Germline-derived CDR1 and CDR2 are LGHDT and YNNKEL (reference sequence). The length of the CDR3 is 14 residues. As DNA, the CDR3 is TGTGCCAGCAGCCAAGGGACAGGGGGTGAAAAACTGTTTTTT. It translates to CASSQGTGGEKLFF.

The V and J genes are TRBV6-6 and TRBJ2-1; D remains unclear. V was shortened by 6 bases and J by 1 base, with 16 bases between the two germline ends. From germline, CDR1 is MNHNY and CDR2 SVGAGI (reference sequence). The length of the CDR3 is 16 residues. This CDR3 is CASSPIRFSSYNEQFF. CDR3 DNA: TGTGCCAGCAGCCCTATCAGGTTTAGTTCCTACAATGAGCAGTTCTTC.

The V call is TRBV6-5, the J call TRBJ1-2; a possible D gene is TRBD1 (6 bases). Germline V gene lookup returns CDR1 MNHEY and CDR2 SVGAGI. This CDR3 comprises 13 residues. Trimming pared 6 bases from V and 4 bases from J, leaving 12 bases between. The CDR3 sequence: CASSLGTLYGYTF. Here the CDR3 DNA reads TGTGCCAGCAGCCTCGGGACACTCTATGGCTACACCTTC.

V and J are TRBV5-1 and TRBJ2-2; D is undetermined. Germline lookup yields CDR1 SGHRS and CDR2 YFSETQ. The CDR3 contains 14 residues. V was pared by 3 bases and J by 1 base, with 7 bases between. CDR3 in amino acids: CASSSQWNTGELFF. CDR3 in DNA: TGCGCCAGCAGCTCGCAGTGGAACACCGGGGAGCTGTTTTTT.

The chain links TRBV5-5 to TRBJ1-2; 7 bases map to TRBD1. Per the germline V gene, CDR1 is SGHKS and CDR2 is YYEKEE (reference sequence). The CDR3 totals 15 residues. V lost 0 bases, J lost 3 bases, and 5 bases stayed unmatched. CDR3 sequence reads: CASSLAPRGDYGYTF. CDR3 nucleotides: TGTGCCAGCAGCTTGGCCCCCAGGGGGGACTATGGCTACACCTTC.

The chain has TRBV27 and TRBJ1-5; D gene ambiguous. Germline assignment: CDR1 MNHEY and CDR2 SMNVEV (reference sequence). V was pared by 0 bases and J by 1 base, with 7 bases between. The CDR3 length is 15 residues. Here the CDR3 reads CASSLSGRSNQPQHF. CDR3 coding DNA: TGTGCCAGCAGTTTATCAGGCAGAAGCAATCAGCCCCAGCATTTT.

This clone has only one observation. J is TRBJ2-1 and V is TRBV12-3 or TRBV12-4, with 7 positions matching TRBD1. The CDR3 loop spans 13 amino acids. V was clipped by 5 bases and J by 5 bases; unmatched bases: 3. CDR3 sequence: CASSLTGNNEQFF. Here the CDR3 DNA reads TGTGCCAGCAGTCTGACAGGGAACAATGAGCAGTTCTTC.

This clone was counted a single time. The chain recombines TRBV3-1 (or the pseudogene TRBV3-2) with TRBJ2-3; 9 bases are a match to TRBD1. Germline values: CDR1 LGHDT, CDR2 YNNKEL (reference sequence). Unmatched junction bases numbered 5, after V lost 3 bases and J lost 1 base. This CDR3 has 16 residues. DNA of the CDR3: TGTGCCAGCAGCCACCTACAGGGGGCCGGCACAGATACGCAGTATTTT. Encoded protein: CASSHLQGAGTDTQYF.

The genes are TRBV25-1 and TRBJ1-6; D is uncertain. Trimming cost V 3 bases and J 7 bases, with 10 bases left between them. The CDR3 loop spans 14 amino acids. Germline V gives CDR1 MGHDK, CDR2 SYGVNS. CDR3 in DNA: TGTGCCAGCAGTGACTTCAGATCAAATTCACCCCTCCACTTT. Translating gives CASSDFRSNSPLHF.

The gene calls are TRBV5-5 and TRBJ1-1; the match to TRBD1 covers 8 bases. CDR1 and CDR2 (germline): SGHKS, YYEKEE (reference sequence). V was clipped by 2 bases and J by 1 base; unmatched bases: 4. This CDR3 is built from 15 residues. The CDR3 protein is CASSFTGGSNTEAFF. CDR3 DNA sequence: TGTGCCAGCAGCTTTACAGGGGGATCGAACACTGAAGCTTTCTTT.

The CDR3 spells CATSRDYGHPRTNEKLFF. The CDR3 DNA sequence: TGTGCCACCAGCAGAGATTACGGCCATCCAAGGACTAATGAAAAACTGTTTTTT. The rearrangement links TRBV15 to TRBJ1-4; D is unresolved. Germline V gives CDR1 LNHNV, CDR2 YYDKDF (reference sequence). V shed 0 bases and J shed 2 bases, with 16 bases lying between them. CDR3 size: 18 residues. The full variable domain, its missing parts supplied by reference TRBV15 and TRBJ1-4, is DAMVIQNPRYQVTQFGKPVTLSCSQTLNHNVMYWYQQKSSQAPKLLFHYYDKDFNNEADTPDNFQSRRPNTSFCFLDIRSPGLGDTAMYLCATSRDYGHPRTNEKLFFGSGTQLSVL.

This chain uses TRBV7-3 with TRBJ1-3; tentative D call: TRBD1 (5 bases). The V gene's germline CDR1 is SGHTA and CDR2 FQGTGA. V lost 5 bases, J lost 2 bases, and 7 bases lay in between. The CDR3 covers 13 residues. The CDR3 reads CASSPGPGNTIYF. CDR3 nucleotides: TGTGCCAGCAGCCCAGGGCCTGGAAACACCATATATTTT.

The chain combines TRBV12-3 or TRBV12-4 with TRBJ1-2; tentatively, D is TRBD1 (5 bases). The CDR3 covers 13 residues. Trimming removed 5 bases from V and 0 bases from J, with 7 bases in between. The chain's CDR3 is CASSIRANYGYTF. CDR3 DNA sequence: TGTGCCAGCAGTATCAGGGCTAACTATGGCTACACCTTC.

In DNA, the CDR3 is TGTGCCAGCAGCACAGGGAACACTGAAGCTTTCTTT. It is translated as CASSTGNTEAFF. The V and J genes are TRBV25-1 and TRBJ1-1; the D gene is possibly TRBD1 (5 bases). V was shortened by 6 bases and J by 1 base, with 6 bases between the two germline ends. This CDR3 has 12 residues. Looked up from germline, CDR1 is MGHDK and CDR2 is SYGVNS.

The rearrangement uses TRBV6-5 and TRBJ1-5; tentative D call: TRBD1 (6 bases). CDR1 MNHEY and CDR2 SVGAGI come from the germline V gene. The V end lost 8 bases, the J end lost 3 bases, and 11 bases lay between the germline ends. The CDR3 consists of 13 residues. The CDR3 DNA sequence: TGTGCCAGCGGGGGGCAAGACAATCAGCCCCAGCATTTT. Translated: CASGGQDNQPQHF.

The chain uses TRBV2 and TRBJ2-3; possibly TRBD2 for D (6 bases). The germline V gene encodes CDR1 SNHLY and CDR2 FYNNEI. CDR3 length: 15 residues. V was cut by 1 base and J by 0 bases, with 8 bases left in between. The CDR3 loop is CASSEGRDSTDTQYF. Here the CDR3 DNA reads TGTGCCAGCAGTGAAGGGCGGGATAGCACAGATACGCAGTATTTT.

This rearrangement joins TRBV3-1 (or the pseudogene TRBV3-2) to TRBJ1-2; D not certain. The CDR3 extends over 14 amino acids. V lost 1 base, J lost 2 bases, and 8 bases lay in between. CDR1 is LGHDT and CDR2 is YNNKEL in the germline V gene (reference sequence). The CDR3 loop reads CASSQGEGNYGYTF. The DNA of the CDR3 is TGTGCCAGCAGCCAAGGCGAGGGAAACTATGGCTACACCTTC.

This clone showed up just once. The V and J genes are TRBV5-1 and TRBJ1-1; possibly TRBD1 for D (5 bases). V lost 3 bases, J lost 0 bases, and 9 bases lay in between. The CDR3 runs 14 residues. The germline CDR1 and CDR2 sequences are SGHRS and YFSETQ. DNA for the CDR3: TGCGCCAGCAGCTCCCGACAGATGAACACTGAAGCTTTCTTT. This translates into CASSSRQMNTEAFF.

The chain recombines TRBV7-3 with TRBJ2-5; D uncertain. Trimming pared 2 bases from V and 1 base from J, leaving 5 bases between. Germline CDR1 reads SGHTA; CDR2 reads FQGTGA. CDR3 length: 13 amino acids. The CDR3 nucleotides read TGTGCCAGCAGCTTAGGCGGCCAAGAGACCCAGTACTTC. Translated: CASSLGGQETQYF.

The chain carries TRBV10-3 and TRBJ2-4; D might be TRBD1 or TRBD2, each matching 5 bases. The germline V gene has CDR1 ENHRY and CDR2 SYGVKD. V was pared by 11 bases and J by 1 base, with 12 bases between. This CDR3 comprises 13 residues. This CDR3 reads CASGTAAKNIQYF. In DNA, the CDR3 is TGTGCCTCTGGGACCGCCGCCAAAAACATTCAGTACTTC.